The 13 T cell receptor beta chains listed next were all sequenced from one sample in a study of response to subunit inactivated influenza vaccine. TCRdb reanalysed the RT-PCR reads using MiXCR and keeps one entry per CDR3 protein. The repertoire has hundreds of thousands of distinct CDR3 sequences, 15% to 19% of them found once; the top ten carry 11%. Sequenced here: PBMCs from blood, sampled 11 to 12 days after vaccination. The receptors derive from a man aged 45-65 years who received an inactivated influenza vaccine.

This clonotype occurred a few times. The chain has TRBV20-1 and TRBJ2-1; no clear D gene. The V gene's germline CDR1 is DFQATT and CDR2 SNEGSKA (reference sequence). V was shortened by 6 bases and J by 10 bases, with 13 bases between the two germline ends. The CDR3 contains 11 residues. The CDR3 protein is CSALMVSEQFF. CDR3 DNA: TGCAGTGCCCTTATGGTGAGCGAGCAGTTCTTC.

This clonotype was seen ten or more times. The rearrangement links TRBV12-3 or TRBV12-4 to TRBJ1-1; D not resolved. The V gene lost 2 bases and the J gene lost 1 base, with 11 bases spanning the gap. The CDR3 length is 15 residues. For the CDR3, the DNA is TGTGCCAGCAGTTTATTGCCAGGCCAGAACACTGAAGCTTTCTTT. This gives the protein CASSLLPGQNTEAFF.

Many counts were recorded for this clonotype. The CDR3 loop is CSVTTGSNYGYTF. The CDR3 DNA reads TGCAGCGTTACGACAGGGTCTAACTATGGCTACACCTTC. The V and J genes are TRBV29-1 and TRBJ1-2, with 7 bases lining up with TRBD1. V trimming: 5 bases; J trimming: 0 bases; junction bases outside the gene matches: 3. This CDR3 has 13 amino acids. Germline CDR1 and CDR2: SQVTM and ANQGSEA. The full variable domain, with the rest looked up from reference TRBV29-1 and TRBJ1-2, is SAVISQKPSRDICQRGTSLTIQCQVDSQVTMMFWYRQQPGQSLTLIATANQGSEATYESGFVIDKFPISRPNLTFSTLTVSNMSPEDSSIYLCSVTTGSNYGYTFGSGTRLTVV.

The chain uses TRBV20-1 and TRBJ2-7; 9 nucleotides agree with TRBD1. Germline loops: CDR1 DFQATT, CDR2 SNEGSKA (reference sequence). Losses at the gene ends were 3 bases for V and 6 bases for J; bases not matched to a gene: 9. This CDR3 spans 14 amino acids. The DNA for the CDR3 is TGCAGTGCTAGTTGGAAAGGACAGGGGTCCGAGCAGTACTTC. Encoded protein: CSASWKGQGSEQYF.

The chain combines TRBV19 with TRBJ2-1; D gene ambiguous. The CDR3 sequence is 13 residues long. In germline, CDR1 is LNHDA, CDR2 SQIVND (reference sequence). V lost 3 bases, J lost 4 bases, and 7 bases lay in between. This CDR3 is CASSMGIYNEQFF. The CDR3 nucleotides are TGTGCCAGTAGTATGGGCATATACAATGAGCAGTTCTTC.

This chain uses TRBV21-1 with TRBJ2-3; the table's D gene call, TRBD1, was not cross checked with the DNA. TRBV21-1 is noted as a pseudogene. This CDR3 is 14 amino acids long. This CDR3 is CASSRTGWEDTQYF. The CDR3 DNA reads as TGTGCCAGCAGCAGGACAGGGTGGGAAGATACGCAGTATTTT.

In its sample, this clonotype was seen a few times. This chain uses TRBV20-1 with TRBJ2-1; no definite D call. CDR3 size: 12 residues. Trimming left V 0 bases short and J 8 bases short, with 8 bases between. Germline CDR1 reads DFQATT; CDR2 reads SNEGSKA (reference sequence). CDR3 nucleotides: TGCAGTGCTAGAGATGAAGGGTATGAGCAGTTCTTC. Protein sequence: CSARDEGYEQFF.

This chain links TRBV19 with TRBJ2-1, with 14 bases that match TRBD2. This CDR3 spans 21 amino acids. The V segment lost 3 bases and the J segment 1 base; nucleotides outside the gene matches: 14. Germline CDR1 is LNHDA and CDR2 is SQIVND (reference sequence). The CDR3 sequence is CASSIELAGLAGGGSYNEQFF. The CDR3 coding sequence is TGTGCCAGTAGTATCGAATTGGCAGGACTAGCGGGAGGCGGGTCCTACAATGAGCAGTTCTTC.

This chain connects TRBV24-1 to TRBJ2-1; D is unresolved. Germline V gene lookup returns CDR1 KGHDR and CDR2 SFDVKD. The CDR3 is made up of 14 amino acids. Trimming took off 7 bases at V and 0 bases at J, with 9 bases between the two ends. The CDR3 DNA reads TGTGCCACCAGGTCCAGGAGCTCCTACAATGAGCAGTTCTTC. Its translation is CATRSRSSYNEQFF.

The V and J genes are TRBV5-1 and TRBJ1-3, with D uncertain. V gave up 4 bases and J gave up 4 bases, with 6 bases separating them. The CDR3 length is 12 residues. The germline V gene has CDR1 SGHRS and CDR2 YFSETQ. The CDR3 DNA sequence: TGCGCCAGCAGCCCAGAAGGAAACACCATATATTTT. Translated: CASSPEGNTIYF.

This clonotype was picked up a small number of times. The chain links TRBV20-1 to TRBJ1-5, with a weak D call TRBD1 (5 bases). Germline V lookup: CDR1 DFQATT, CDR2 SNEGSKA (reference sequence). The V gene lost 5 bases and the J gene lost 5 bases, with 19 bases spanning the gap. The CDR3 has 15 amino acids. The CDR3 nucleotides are TGCAGTGCTCCCGGTGGGTCGGGGACTTATCAGCCCCAGCATTTT. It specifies CSAPGGSGTYQPQHF.

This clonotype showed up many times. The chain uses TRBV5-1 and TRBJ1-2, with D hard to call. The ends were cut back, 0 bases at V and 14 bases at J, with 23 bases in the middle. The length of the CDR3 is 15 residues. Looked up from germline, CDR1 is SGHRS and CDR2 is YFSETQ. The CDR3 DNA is TGCGCCAGCAGCTTGGCGGCAGGTGGAGACGCTATTCTTACCTTC. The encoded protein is CASSLAAGGDAILTF.

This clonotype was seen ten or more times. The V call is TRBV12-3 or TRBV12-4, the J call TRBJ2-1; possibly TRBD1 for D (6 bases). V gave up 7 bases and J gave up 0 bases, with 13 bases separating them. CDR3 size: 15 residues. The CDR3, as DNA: TGTGCCAGCATAAGAGGGGGTAGCTCCTACAATGAGCAGTTCTTC. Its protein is CASIRGGSSYNEQFF.